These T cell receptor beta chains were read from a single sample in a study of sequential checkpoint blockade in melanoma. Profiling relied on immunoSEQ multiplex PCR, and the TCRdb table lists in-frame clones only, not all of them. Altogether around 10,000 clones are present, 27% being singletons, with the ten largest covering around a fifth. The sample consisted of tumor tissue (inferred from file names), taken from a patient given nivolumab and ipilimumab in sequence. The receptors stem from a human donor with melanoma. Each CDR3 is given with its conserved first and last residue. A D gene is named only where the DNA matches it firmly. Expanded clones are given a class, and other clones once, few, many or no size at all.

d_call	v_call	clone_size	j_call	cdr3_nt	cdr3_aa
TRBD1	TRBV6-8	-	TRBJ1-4	TGTGCCAGCAGTGACAGGGAGGGGGAAAAACTGTTTTTT	CASSDREGEKLFF
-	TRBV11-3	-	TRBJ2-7	TGTGCCAGCAGCCGCGCGGGCGTTCAGGATTACGAGCAGTACTTC	CASSRAGVQDYEQYF
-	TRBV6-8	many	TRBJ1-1	TGTGCCAGCAGTTATACGGGGGGAACTCGGTCGGAAGCTTTCTTT	CASSYTGGTRSEAFF
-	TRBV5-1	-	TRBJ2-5	TGCGCCAGCAGCTTGGCCGACAGTGGGGAGACCCAGTACTTC	CASSLADSGETQYF
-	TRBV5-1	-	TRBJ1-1	TGCGCCAGCAGTAATGACAAGCCCTACACTGAAGCTTTCTTT	CASSNDKPYTEAFF
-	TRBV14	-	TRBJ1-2	TGTGCCAGCAGCCAAGATCCGGACAGCGCCTATGGCTACACCTTC	CASSQDPDSAYGYTF
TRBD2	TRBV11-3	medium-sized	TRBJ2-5	TGTGCCAGCAGCTTGGGGGGACTAGCCGGTTCCGAGACCCAGTACTTC	CASSLGGLAGSETQYF
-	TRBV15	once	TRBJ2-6	TGTGCCACCAGCAGACAGGCCCCTGGGGCCAACGTCCTGACTTTC	CATSRQAPGANVLTF
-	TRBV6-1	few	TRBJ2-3	TGTGCCAGCAGTGAAGGGCCCACAGGGGAGGGGACAGATACGCAGTATTTT	CASSEGPTGEGTDTQYF
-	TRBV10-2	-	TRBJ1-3	TGCGCCAGCAGTGATAGGCTCTCTGGAAACACCATATATTTT	CASSDRLSGNTIYF
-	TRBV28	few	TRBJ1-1	TGTGCCAGCAGGCCGACCTTTAAGCCTGAAGCTTTCTTT	CASRPTFKPEAFF
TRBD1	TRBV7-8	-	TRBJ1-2	TGTGCCAGCAGCTTAGACAGGGGGCTTGGCTACACCTTC	CASSLDRGLGYTF
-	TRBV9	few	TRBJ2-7	TGTGCCAGTTACTACCGGACAGTTAAAATTGGCTACGAGCAGTACTTC	CASYYRTVKIGYEQYF
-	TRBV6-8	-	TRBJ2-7	TGTGCCAGAACCACAAGAGGCGGTATCGGAGAGATCTACGAGCAGTACTTC	CARTTRGGIGEIYEQYF
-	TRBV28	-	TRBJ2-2	TGTGCCAGCTTGGTCCTGGGCACCGGGGAGCTGTTTTTT	CASLVLGTGELFF
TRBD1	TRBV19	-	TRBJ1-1	TGTGCCAGTAGGGAGGGGGCCGTGAGGTCAGCTTTCTTT	CASREGAVRSAFF
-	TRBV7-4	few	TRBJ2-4	TGTGCCAGCAGCTCACCGCCAGGGACGGGAGAAACGGGGAACATTCAGTACTTC	CASSSPPGTGETGNIQYF
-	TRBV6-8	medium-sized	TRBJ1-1	TGTGCCAGCAGCTCTCACAGGGATGGCACTGAAGCTTTCTTT	CASSSHRDGTEAFF
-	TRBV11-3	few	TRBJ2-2	TGTGCCAGCAGCTTAGGGGGCCTGAACACCGGGGAGCTGTTTTTT	CASSLGGLNTGELFF
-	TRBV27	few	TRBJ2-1	TGTGCCAGCAGTCCGGGGGTCAATGAGCAGTTCTTC	CASSPGVNEQFF
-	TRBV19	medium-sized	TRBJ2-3	TGTGCCAGTAGTGAGGACTCAACTAGCACAGATACGCAGTATTTT	CASSEDSTSTDTQYF
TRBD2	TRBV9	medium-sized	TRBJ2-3	TGTGCCAGCAGCGTAGGTGAGGGAGCGGGGAGGTTAGATACGCAGTATTTT	CASSVGEGAGRLDTQYF
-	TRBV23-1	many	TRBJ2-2	TGCGCCAGCAGCCCGACAGGAACCGGGGAGCTGTTTTTT	CASSPTGTGELFF
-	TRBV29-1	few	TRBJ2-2	TGCAGCGTTGGTCGGCTTACCGGGGAGCTGTTTTTT	CSVGRLTGELFF
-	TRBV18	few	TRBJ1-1	TGTGCCAGCTCACCATTCCAGGGAATCAATATGAACACTGAAGCTTTCTTT	CASSPFQGINMNTEAFF
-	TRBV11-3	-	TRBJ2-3	TGTGCCAGCAGCCCCACAGGGGCGGGGGATACGCAGTATTTT	CASSPTGAGDTQYF
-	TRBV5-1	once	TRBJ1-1	TGCGCCAGCAGCTTGGTAGGGCGGGAGGACACTGAAGCTTTCTTT	CASSLVGREDTEAFF
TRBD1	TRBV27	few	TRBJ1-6	TGTGCCAGCAGTCTCACTCGCCCCGGTGCTCGACAGGGGGGTTATAATTCACCCCTCCACTTT	CASSLTRPGARQGGYNSPLHF